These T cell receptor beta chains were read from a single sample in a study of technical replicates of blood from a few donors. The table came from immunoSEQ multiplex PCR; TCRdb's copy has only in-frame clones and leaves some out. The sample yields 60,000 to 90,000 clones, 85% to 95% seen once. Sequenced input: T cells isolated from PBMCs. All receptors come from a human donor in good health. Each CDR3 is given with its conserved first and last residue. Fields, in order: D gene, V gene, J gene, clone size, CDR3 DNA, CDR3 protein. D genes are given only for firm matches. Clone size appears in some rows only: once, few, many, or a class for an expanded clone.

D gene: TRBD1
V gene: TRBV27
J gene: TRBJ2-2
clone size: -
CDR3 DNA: TGTGCCAGCAGTTTAGACAGGGTCGGCACCGGGGAGCTGTTTTTT
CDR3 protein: CASSLDRVGTGELFF

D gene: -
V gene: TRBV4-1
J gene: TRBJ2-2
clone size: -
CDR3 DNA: TGCGCCAGCAGCCAACGGGAGTCGTACACCGGGGAGCTGTTTTTT
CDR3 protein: CASSQRESYTGELFF

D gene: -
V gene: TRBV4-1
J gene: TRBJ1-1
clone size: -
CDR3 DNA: TGCGCCAGCAGCTTCCGACAGGCCCTGAACACTGAAGCTTTCTTT
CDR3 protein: CASSFRQALNTEAFF

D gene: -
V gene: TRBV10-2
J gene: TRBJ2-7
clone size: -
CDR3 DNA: TGCGCCAGCAGTGTACAGGGAAACTACGAGCAGTACTTC
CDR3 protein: CASSVQGNYEQYF

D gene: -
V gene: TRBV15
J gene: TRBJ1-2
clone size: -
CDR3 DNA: TGTGCCACCAGCAGGACCACAGGGCCAAGTAACTATGGCTACACCTTC
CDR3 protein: CATSRTTGPSNYGYTF

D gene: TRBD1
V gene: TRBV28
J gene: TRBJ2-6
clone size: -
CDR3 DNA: TGTGCCAGCAGTTGGCCGGGACAGGGGAAGTCTGGGGCCAACGTCCTGACTTTC
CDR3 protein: CASSWPGQGKSGANVLTF

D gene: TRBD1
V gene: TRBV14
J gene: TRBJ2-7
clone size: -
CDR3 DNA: TGTGCCAGCAGCCAAGAATGGACAGGGAGGCTCGAGCAGTACTTC
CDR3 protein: CASSQEWTGRLEQYF

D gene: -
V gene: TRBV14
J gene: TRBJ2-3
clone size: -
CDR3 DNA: TGTGCCAGCAGCCAGCTCGTCCAGACAGATACGCAGTATTTT
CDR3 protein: CASSQLVQTDTQYF

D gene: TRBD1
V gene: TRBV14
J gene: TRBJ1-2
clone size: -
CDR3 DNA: TGTGCCAGCAGCCCTAGCCCGGGACAGGGGGGTTGGGGCTACACCTTC
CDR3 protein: CASSPSPGQGGWGYTF

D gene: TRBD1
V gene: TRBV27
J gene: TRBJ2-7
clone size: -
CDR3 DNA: TGTGCCAGCTCTTCGACAGGGTTCTACTCTACCTACGAGCAGTACTTC
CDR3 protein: CASSSTGFYSTYEQYF

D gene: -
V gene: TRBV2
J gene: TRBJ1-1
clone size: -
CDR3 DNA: TGTGCCAGCAGCTCGGGGGGGGACACTGAAGCTTTCTTT
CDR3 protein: CASSSGGDTEAFF

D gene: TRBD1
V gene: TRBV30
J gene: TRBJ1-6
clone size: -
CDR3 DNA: TGTGCCTGGAGCCTAACGACAGGGCAGCCACCCCTCCACTTT
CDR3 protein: CAWSLTTGQPPLHF

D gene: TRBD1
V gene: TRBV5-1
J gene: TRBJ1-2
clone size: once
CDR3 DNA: TGCGCCAGCAGCTTTTCGGGACAGGGGGTAAAGAGGGGCTACACCTTC
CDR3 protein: CASSFSGQGVKRGYTF

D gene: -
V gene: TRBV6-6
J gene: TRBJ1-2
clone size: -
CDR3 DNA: TGTGCCAGCAGTTACCCGGGACACCCTGGCGTTGATACCTTC
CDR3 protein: CASSYPGHPGVDTF

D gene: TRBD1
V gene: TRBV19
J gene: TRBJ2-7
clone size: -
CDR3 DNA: TGTGCCACCACAGGGGGTCTGGACTACGAGCAGTACTTC
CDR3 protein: CATTGGLDYEQYF

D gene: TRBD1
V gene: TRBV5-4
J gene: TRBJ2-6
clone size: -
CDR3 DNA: TGTGCCAGCAGTGGGACAGGGGGCTCTGGGGCCAACGTCCTGACTTTC
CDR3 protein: CASSGTGGSGANVLTF

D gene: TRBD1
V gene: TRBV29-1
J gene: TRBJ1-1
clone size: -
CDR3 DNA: TGCAGTGCAGGGGGCTCGAACACTGAAGCTTTCTTT
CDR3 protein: CSAGGSNTEAFF

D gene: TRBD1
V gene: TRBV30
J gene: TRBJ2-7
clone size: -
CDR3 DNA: TGTGCCTGCTCGGGACAGGGTTCCTACGAGCAGTACTTC
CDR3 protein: CACSGQGSYEQYF

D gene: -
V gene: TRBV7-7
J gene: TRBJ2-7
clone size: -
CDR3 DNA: TGTGCTAGCAGCCCCTCGCGACTGAGACGGCCCACCTACGAGCAGTACTTC
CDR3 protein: CASSPSRLRRPTYEQYF

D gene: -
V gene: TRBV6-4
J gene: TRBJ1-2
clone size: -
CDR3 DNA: TGTGCCAGCAGTGAACGGGGGGGCACCTATGGCTACACCTTC
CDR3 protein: CASSERGGTYGYTF

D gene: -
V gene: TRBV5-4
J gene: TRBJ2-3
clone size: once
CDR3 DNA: TGTGCCAGCAGCTTGGGCGGGACAGATACGCAGTATTTT
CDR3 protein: CASSLGGTDTQYF

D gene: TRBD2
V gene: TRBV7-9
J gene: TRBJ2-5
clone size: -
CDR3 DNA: TGTGCCAGCAGACCCGGACTAGCGGAGACCCAGTACTTC
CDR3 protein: CASRPGLAETQYF

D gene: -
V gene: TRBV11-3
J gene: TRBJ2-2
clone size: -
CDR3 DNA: TGTGCCAGCAGCTCCCCGGTAGGGGAGCTGTTTTTT
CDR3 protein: CASSSPVGELFF

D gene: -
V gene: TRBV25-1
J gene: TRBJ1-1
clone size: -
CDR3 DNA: TGTGCCAGCAATTCCGACAGGAACTCTGAAGCTTTCTTT
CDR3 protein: CASNSDRNSEAFF

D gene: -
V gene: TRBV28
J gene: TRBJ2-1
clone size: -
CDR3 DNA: TGTGCCAGCAGTTTAATCCCCACAGCCCCTGAGCAGTTCTTC
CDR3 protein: CASSLIPTAPEQFF

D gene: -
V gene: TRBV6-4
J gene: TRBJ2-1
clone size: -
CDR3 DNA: TGTGCCAGCAGTGACCGGGACAACAATGAGCAGTTCTTC
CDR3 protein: CASSDRDNNEQFF

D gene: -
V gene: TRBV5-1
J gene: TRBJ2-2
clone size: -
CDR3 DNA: TGCGCCAGCAGCTTGGCTAGGAACACCGGGGAGCTGTTTTTT
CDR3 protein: CASSLARNTGELFF

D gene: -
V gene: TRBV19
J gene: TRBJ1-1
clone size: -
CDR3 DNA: TGTGCCAGTAGTACGGCCGGCAGGTCGATGAACACTGAAGCTTTCTTT
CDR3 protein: CASSTAGRSMNTEAFF

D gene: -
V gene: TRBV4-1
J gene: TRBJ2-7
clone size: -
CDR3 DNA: TGCGCCAGCAGCCAAGAAAGCGAGGGATTAATAACCTACGAGCAGTACTTC
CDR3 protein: CASSQESEGLITYEQYF

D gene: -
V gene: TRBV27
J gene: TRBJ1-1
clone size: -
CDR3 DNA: TGTGCCAGCAGTTTGGGAGGGGTCTTGAACACTGAAGCTTTCTTT
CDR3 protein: CASSLGGVLNTEAFF

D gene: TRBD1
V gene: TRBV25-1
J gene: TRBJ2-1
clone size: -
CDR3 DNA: TGTGCCAGCAGTGAAACGGGTGGACAGGGGTACAATGAGCAGTTCTTC
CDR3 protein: CASSETGGQGYNEQFF

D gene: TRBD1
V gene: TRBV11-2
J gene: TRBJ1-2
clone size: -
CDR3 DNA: TGTGCCAGCAGCTTAGATGGACAGGGACGTTTTGGCTACACCTTC
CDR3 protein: CASSLDGQGRFGYTF

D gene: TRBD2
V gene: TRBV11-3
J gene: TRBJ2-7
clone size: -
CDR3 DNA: TGTGCCAGCAGCTCCCCTAGCGGGGGCTCCTACGAGCAGTACTTC
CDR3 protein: CASSSPSGGSYEQYF

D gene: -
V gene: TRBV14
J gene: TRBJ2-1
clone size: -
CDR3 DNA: TGTGCCAGCAGCCCCCCCAGTGCCCCCTGGGAGCAGTTCTTC
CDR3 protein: CASSPPSAPWEQFF

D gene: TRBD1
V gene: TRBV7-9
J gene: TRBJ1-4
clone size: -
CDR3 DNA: TGTGCCAGCAGCCCGACAGGGGACCGCGAAAAACTGTTTTTT
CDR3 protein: CASSPTGDREKLFF

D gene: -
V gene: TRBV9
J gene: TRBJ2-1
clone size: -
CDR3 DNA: TGTGCCAGCAGCCTCCGGGACTTTACCTACAATGAGCAGTTCTTC
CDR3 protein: CASSLRDFTYNEQFF

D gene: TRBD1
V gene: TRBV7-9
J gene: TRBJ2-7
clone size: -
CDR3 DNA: TGTGCCAGCAGCCCCCCGGGACAGGGGGGCATTGGGCAGTACTTC
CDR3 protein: CASSPPGQGGIGQYF

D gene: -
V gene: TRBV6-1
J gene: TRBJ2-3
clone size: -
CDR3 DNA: TGTGCCAGCACCGAGACAGATCCGTCGGATACGCAGTATTTT
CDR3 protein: CASTETDPSDTQYF

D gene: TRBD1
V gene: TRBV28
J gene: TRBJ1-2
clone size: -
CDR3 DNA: TGTGCCAGCAGTTTACTAGATGTAGGACAGGCCCACTATGGCTACACCTTC
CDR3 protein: CASSLLDVGQAHYGYTF

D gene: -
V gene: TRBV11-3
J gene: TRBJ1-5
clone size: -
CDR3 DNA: TGTGCCAAAAGGACACCCTTGGGTCAGCCCCAGCATTTT
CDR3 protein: CAKRTPLGQPQHF

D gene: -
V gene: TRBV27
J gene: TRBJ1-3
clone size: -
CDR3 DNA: TGTGCCAGCAGAGGTCCGGACAGCGACTCTGGAAACACCATATATTTT
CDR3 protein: CASRGPDSDSGNTIYF

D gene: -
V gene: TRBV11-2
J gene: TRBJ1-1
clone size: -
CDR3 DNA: TGTGCCAGCAGCTTAGTATGGGGGGGGAACACTGAAGCTTTCTTT
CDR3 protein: CASSLVWGGNTEAFF

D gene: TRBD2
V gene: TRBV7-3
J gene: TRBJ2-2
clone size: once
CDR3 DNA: TGTGCCAGCAGCCCTCTTAGCGGGGGGGCCGGGGAGCTGTTTTTT
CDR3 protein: CASSPLSGGAGELFF

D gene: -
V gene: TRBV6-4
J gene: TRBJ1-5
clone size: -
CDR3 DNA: TGTGCCAGCAGTCCGAGGCTAGGTGTCGACCAGCCCCAGCATTTT
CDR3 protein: CASSPRLGVDQPQHF

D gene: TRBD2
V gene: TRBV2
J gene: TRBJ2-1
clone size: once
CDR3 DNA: TGTGCCAGCACAACGGGACTAGCGGGAGACAATGAGCAGTTCTTC
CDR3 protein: CASTTGLAGDNEQFF

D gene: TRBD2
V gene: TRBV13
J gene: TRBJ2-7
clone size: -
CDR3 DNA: TGTGCCAGCAGCCACTGGACTAGCGGGGTCCACGAGCAGTACTTC
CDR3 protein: CASSHWTSGVHEQYF

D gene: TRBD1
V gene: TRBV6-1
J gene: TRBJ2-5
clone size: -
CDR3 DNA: TGTGCCAGCACTCAAAGGGGACAGGGGCAAGAGACCCAGTACTTC
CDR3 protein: CASTQRGQGQETQYF